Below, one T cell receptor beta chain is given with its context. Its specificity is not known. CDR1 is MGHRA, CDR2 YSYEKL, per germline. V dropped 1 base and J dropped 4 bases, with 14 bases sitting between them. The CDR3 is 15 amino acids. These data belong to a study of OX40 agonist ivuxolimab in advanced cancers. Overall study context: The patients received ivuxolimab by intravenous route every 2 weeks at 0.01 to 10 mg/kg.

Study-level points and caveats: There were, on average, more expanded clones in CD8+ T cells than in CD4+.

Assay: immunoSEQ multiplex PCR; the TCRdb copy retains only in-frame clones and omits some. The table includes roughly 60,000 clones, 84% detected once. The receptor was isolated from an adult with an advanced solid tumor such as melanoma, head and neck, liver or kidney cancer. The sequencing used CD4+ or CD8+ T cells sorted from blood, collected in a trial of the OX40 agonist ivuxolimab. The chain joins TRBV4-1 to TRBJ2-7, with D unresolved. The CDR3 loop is CASSQVGAGRYEQYF. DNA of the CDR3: TGCGCCAGCAGCCAAGTAGGTGCAGGCCGATACGAGCAGTACTTC.